Listed below are T cell receptor beta chains from one sample, sequenced in a study of human thymus T cells. Data came from immunoSEQ multiplex PCR; TCRdb stores just in-frame clones and leaves some out. The sample holds about 78,000 clones, 96% seen once. Sequencing used thymus tissue. The receptors here all came from a boy under three years old with a congenital heart defect but otherwise immunologically healthy. Both conserved end residues are part of each CDR3. D genes are given only for firm matches. Clone size, where shown, is once, few, many, or a class for clones that have expanded.

CDR3 DNA: TGTGCCAGCAGCCAAGATTTACCCCGGCGGGGGTTAGGCTACACCTTC
CDR3 protein: CASSQDLPRRGLGYTF
clone size: .
D gene: .
V gene: TRBV14
J gene: TRBJ1-2

CDR3 DNA: TGTGCCAGCAGTGAATATCGAGGGGACACTGAAGCTTTCTTT
CDR3 protein: CASSEYRGDTEAFF
clone size: .
D gene: .
V gene: TRBV25-1
J gene: TRBJ1-1

CDR3 DNA: TGTGCCAGCAGCGTAGCGTGGCGACTGCAAGAGACCCAGTACTTC
CDR3 protein: CASSVAWRLQETQYF
clone size: .
D gene: .
V gene: TRBV9
J gene: TRBJ2-5

CDR3 DNA: TGCGCCAGCAGCTCGGAAGACCGGGACAGGGCACGGTATGGCTACACCTTC
CDR3 protein: CASSSEDRDRARYGYTF
clone size: once
D gene: TRBD1
V gene: TRBV5-1
J gene: TRBJ1-2

CDR3 DNA: TGCGCCAGCAGCTTGGATACGGGCAAGACTAGCGGGAGTATGACAGATACGCAGTATTTT
CDR3 protein: CASSLDTGKTSGSMTDTQYF
clone size: .
D gene: TRBD2
V gene: TRBV5-1
J gene: TRBJ2-3

CDR3 DNA: TGTGCCAGCAGCTTAGATCAGGGCCGAGCCAAAAACATTCAGTACTTC
CDR3 protein: CASSLDQGRAKNIQYF
clone size: .
D gene: .
V gene: TRBV7-6
J gene: TRBJ2-4

CDR3 DNA: TGTGCCAGCAGCTCTGTAGGAGGCTCTGGGGCCAACGTCCTGACTTTC
CDR3 protein: CASSSVGGSGANVLTF
clone size: .
D gene: .
V gene: TRBV5-6
J gene: TRBJ2-6

CDR3 DNA: TGTGCCAGCAGCTTAGCAGTCACCTCCCCGTACGAGCAGTACTTC
CDR3 protein: CASSLAVTSPYEQYF
clone size: .
D gene: .
V gene: TRBV7-9
J gene: TRBJ2-7

CDR3 DNA: TGTGCCAGCAGTACGACAGGGACTCATAACTATGGCTACACCTTC
CDR3 protein: CASSTTGTHNYGYTF
clone size: .
D gene: TRBD1
V gene: TRBV14
J gene: TRBJ1-2

CDR3 DNA: TGTGCCACCAGCTCCCGACAGGGTTATCGCTACACCTTC
CDR3 protein: CATSSRQGYRYTF
clone size: .
D gene: TRBD1
V gene: TRBV15
J gene: TRBJ1-2

CDR3 DNA: TGTGCCAGCAGCTTAAAAGGGGGGGAGGGTTCCTTTAATGAGCAGTTCTTC
CDR3 protein: CASSLKGGEGSFNEQFF
clone size: .
D gene: .
V gene: TRBV7-6
J gene: TRBJ2-1

CDR3 DNA: TGTGCCAGCAGCTTAAAAGGGGATCGGAATGAGCAGTTCTTC
CDR3 protein: CASSLKGDRNEQFF
clone size: .
D gene: .
V gene: TRBV7-9
J gene: TRBJ2-1

CDR3 DNA: TGTGCCAGCAGCTTGGTAGGGGTGGAAGGGAGGGAGCAGTTCTTC
CDR3 protein: CASSLVGVEGREQFF
clone size: .
D gene: .
V gene: TRBV5-4
J gene: TRBJ2-1

CDR3 DNA: TGTGCCAGCAGCTACAAACTACGCACAGATACGCAGTATTTT
CDR3 protein: CASSYKLRTDTQYF
clone size: .
D gene: .
V gene: TRBV27
J gene: TRBJ2-3

CDR3 DNA: TGTGCCAGCAGCTTTCAAGCGGGGGGCACAACTCGATTCAATGAGCAGTTCTTC
CDR3 protein: CASSFQAGGTTRFNEQFF
clone size: .
D gene: TRBD2
V gene: TRBV7-3
J gene: TRBJ2-1

CDR3 DNA: TGTGCCAGCAGTCCGGGACAGGTCTACGAGCAGTACTTC
CDR3 protein: CASSPGQVYEQYF
clone size: .
D gene: TRBD1
V gene: TRBV28
J gene: TRBJ2-7

CDR3 DNA: TGTGCCAGCAGCTTGGCCAAGGGGCGTAGAGAGACCCAGTACTTC
CDR3 protein: CASSLAKGRRETQYF
clone size: .
D gene: .
V gene: TRBV5-6
J gene: TRBJ2-5

CDR3 DNA: TGTGCCAGTAGTATCCTCGGACGGAGCACAGATACGCAGTATTTT
CDR3 protein: CASSILGRSTDTQYF
clone size: .
D gene: .
V gene: TRBV19
J gene: TRBJ2-3

CDR3 DNA: TGTGCCGCAGCCCGCCGCGGGTTGGGAGATCAGCCCCAGCATTTT
CDR3 protein: CAAARRGLGDQPQHF
clone size: .
D gene: .
V gene: TRBV12-1
J gene: TRBJ1-5

CDR3 DNA: TGTGCCAGCAGCTTGCTCACAGGGGCCGGGGAGCTGTTTTTT
CDR3 protein: CASSLLTGAGELFF
clone size: .
D gene: TRBD1
V gene: TRBV7-9
J gene: TRBJ2-2

CDR3 DNA: TGTGCCAGCAGCCCCGCCAGGGAGGGTGGCTACACCTTC
CDR3 protein: CASSPAREGGYTF
clone size: .
D gene: .
V gene: TRBV6-5
J gene: TRBJ1-2

CDR3 DNA: TGTGCCACCAGCAGAGCGACGATTTCTGGGGCCAACGTCCTGACTTTC
CDR3 protein: CATSRATISGANVLTF
clone size: once
D gene: .
V gene: TRBV15
J gene: TRBJ2-6

CDR3 DNA: TGTGCCAGCAGCTCGTATCTAGCGGGAGGGTTCTATGGCACAGATACGCAGTATTTT
CDR3 protein: CASSSYLAGGFYGTDTQYF
clone size: .
D gene: TRBD2
V gene: TRBV11-2
J gene: TRBJ2-3